This T cell receptor (beta chain) was identified during a study of cytomegalovirus exposure and HLA in healthy donors. Study background: A previous analysis identified fewer than 130 million unique TCR beta sequences derived from approximately 190 million T cells.

Per germline, CDR1 DFQATT and CDR2 SNEGSKA (reference sequence). The CDR3 is made up of 11 amino acids. Whole-study results and caveats: Most of the TCR beta V segments (in an earlier analysis) were productive either about 87% or about 30% of the time.

Comment on this clone: Antigen specificity is unknown. Germline is not matched at one junction end, which may reflect a read error.

13 Jbeta primers and 60 Vbeta primers were used for the PCR. Profiling relied on immunoSEQ multiplex PCR, and the TCRdb table lists in-frame clones only, not all of them. The data hold some 45,000 clones, with 50% to 55% observed a single time. The sample comprised PBMCs. This receptor was obtained from a human donor in good health. The chain carries TRBV20-1 and TRBJ2-7; TRBD1 aligns across 8 bases. The CDR3 nucleotides are TGCAGTGCTAGAGAACAGGGGGGAGGAATCTTC. Amino acids: CSAREQGGGIF.